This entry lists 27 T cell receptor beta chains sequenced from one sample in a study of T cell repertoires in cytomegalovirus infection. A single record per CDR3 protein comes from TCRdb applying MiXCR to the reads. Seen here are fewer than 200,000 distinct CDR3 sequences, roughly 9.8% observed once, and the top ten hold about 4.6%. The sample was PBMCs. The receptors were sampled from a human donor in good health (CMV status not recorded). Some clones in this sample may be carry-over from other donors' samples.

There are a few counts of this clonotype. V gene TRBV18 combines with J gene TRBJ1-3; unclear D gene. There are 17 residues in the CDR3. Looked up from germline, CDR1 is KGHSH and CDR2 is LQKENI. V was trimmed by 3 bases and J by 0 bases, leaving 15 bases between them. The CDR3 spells CASSPRPPDGSGNTIYF. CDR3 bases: TGTGCCAGCTCACCCCGCCCCCCAGACGGCTCTGGAAACACCATATATTTT.

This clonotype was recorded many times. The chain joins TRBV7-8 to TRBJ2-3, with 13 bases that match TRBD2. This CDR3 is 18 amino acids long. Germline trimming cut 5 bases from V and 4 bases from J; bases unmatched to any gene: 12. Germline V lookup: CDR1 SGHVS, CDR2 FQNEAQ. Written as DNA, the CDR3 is TGTGCCAGCAGCGCGACTAGCGGGGGGCCTGTTGCGGCAGATACGCAGTATTTT. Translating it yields CASSATSGGPVAADTQYF.

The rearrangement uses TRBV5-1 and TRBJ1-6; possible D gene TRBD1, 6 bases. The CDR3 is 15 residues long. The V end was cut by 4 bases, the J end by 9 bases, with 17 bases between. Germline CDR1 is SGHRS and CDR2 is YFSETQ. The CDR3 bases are TGCGCCAGCAGCGATGGGCAGGGGCGCAGTTCACCCCTCCACTTT. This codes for CASSDGQGRSSPLHF.

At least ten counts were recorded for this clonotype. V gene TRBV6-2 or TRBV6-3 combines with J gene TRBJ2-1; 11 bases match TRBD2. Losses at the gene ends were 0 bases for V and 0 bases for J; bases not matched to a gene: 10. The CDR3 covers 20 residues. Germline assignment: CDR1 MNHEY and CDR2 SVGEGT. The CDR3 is CASSYSDGLAGLSSYNEQFF. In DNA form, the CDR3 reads TGTGCCAGCAGTTACTCGGACGGACTAGCGGGCCTGAGCTCCTACAATGAGCAGTTCTTC.

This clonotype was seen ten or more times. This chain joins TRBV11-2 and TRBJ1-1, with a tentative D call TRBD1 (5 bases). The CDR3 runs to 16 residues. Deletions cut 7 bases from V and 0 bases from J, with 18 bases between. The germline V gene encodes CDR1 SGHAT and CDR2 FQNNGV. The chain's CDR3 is CASTAKTVSMNTEAFF. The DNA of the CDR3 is TGTGCCAGCACCGCGAAGACAGTTTCCATGAACACTGAAGCTTTCTTT.

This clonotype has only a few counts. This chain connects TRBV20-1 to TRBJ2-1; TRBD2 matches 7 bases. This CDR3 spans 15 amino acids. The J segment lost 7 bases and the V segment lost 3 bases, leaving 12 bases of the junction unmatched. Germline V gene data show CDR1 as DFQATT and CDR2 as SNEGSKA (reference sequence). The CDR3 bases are TGCAGTGCTAGTGGGGCCGGGCGCGGGAGTAATGAGCAGTTCTTC. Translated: CSASGAGRGSNEQFF.

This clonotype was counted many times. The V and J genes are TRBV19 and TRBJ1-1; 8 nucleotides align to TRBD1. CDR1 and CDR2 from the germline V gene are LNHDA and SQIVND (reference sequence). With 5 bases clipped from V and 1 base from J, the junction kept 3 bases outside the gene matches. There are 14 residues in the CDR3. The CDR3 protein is CASSPGGTNTEAFF. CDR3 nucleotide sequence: TGTGCCAGTAGTCCAGGGGGCACGAACACTGAAGCTTTCTTT.

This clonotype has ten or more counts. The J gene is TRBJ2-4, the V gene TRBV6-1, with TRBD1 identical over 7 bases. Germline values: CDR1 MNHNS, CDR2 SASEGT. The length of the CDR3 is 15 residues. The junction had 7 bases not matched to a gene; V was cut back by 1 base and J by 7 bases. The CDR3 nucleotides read TGTGCCAGCAGTGAAGAAACAGGGGCTCAGAACATTCAGTACTTC. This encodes CASSEETGAQNIQYF.

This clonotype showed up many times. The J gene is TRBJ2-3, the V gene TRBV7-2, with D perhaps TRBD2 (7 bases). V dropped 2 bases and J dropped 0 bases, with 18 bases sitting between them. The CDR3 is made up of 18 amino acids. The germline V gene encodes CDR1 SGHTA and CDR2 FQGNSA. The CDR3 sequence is CASSLRLGGGASTDTQYF. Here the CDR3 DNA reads TGTGCCAGCAGCTTAAGGTTGGGGGGGGGGGCTAGCACAGATACGCAGTATTTT. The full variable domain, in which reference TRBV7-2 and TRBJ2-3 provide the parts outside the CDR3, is GAGVSQSPSNKVTEKGKDVELRCDPISGHTALYWYRQSLGQGLEFLIYFQGNSAPDKSGLPSDRFSAERTGGSVSTLTIQRTQQEDSAVYLCASSLRLGGGASTDTQYFGPGTRLTVL.

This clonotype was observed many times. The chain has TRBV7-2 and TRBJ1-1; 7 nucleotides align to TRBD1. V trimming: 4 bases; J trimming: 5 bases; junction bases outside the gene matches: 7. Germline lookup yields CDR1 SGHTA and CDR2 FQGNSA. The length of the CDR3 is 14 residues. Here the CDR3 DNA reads TGTGCCAGCAGCTACGCACAGGGGCAAACTGAAGCTTTCTTT. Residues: CASSYAQGQTEAFF.

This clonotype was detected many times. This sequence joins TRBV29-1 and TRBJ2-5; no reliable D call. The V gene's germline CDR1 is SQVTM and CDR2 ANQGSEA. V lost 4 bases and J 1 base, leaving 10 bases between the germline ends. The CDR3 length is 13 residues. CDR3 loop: CSVGDIRQETQYF. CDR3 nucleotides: TGCAGCGTTGGAGACATCCGCCAAGAGACCCAGTACTTC.

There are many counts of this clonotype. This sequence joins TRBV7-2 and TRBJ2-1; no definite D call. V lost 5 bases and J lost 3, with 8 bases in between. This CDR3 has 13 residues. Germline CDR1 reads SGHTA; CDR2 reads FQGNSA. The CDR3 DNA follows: TGTGCCAGCAGCCGGGTGAACTACAATGAGCAGTTCTTC. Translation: CASSRVNYNEQFF. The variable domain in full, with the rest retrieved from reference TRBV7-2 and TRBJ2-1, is GAGVSQSPSNKVTEKGKDVELRCDPISGHTALYWYRQSLGQGLEFLIYFQGNSAPDKSGLPSDRFSAERTGGSVSTLTIQRTQQEDSAVYLCASSRVNYNEQFFGPGTRLTVL.

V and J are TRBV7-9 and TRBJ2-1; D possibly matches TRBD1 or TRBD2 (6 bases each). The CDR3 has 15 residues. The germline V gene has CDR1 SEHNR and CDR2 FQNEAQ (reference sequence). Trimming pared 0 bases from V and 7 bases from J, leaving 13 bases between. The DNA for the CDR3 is TGTGCCAGCAGCTTAGCGTCGGGGGCCCTAAATGAGCAGTTCTTC. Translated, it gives CASSLASGALNEQFF. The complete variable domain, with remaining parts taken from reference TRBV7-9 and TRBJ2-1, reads DTGVSQNPRHKITKRGQNVTFRCDPISEHNRLYWYRQTLGQGPEFLTYFQNEAQLEKSRLLSDRFSAERPKGSFSTLEIQRTEQGDSAMYLCASSLASGALNEQFFGPGTRLTVL.

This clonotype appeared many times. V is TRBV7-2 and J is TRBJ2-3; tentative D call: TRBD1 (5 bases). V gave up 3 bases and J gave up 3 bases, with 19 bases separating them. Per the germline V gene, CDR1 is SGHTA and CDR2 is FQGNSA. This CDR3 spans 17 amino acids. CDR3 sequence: CASSLTVAGHTTDTQYF. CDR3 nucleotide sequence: TGTGCCAGCAGCTTGACAGTGGCCGGCCACACGACAGATACGCAGTATTTT. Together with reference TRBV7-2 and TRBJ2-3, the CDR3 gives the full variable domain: GAGVSQSPSNKVTEKGKDVELRCDPISGHTALYWYRQSLGQGLEFLIYFQGNSAPDKSGLPSDRFSAERTGGSVSTLTIQRTQQEDSAVYLCASSLTVAGHTTDTQYFGPGTRLTVL.

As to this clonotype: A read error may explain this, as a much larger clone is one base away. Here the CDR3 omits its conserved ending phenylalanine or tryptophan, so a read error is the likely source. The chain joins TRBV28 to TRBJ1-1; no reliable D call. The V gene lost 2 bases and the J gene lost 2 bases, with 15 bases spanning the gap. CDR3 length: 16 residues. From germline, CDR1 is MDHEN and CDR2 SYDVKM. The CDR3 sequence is CASSLALLPLNTEAFL. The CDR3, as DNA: TGTGCCAGCAGTTTAGCCCTTCTACCTCTTAACACTGAAGCTTTCCTT.

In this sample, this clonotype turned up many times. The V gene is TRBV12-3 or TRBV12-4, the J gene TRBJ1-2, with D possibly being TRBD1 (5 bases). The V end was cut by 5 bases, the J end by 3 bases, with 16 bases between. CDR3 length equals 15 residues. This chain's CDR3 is CASSPGPQRDYGYTF. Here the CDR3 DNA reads TGTGCCAGCAGTCCGGGACCTCAGAGAGACTATGGCTACACCTTC.

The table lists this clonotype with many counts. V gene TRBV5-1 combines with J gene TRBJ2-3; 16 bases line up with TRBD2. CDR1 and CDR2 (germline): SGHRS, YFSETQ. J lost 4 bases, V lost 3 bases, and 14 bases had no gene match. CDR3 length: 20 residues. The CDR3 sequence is CASSYMFTGTSGRGADTQYF. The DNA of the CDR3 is TGCGCCAGCAGCTACATGTTCACCGGGACTAGCGGGAGGGGTGCAGATACGCAGTATTTT.

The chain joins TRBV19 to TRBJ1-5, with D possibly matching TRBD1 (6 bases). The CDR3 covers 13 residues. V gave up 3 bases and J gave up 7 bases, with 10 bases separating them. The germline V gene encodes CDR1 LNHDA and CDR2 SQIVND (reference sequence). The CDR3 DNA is TGTGCCAGTAGTATTGGTGGGGGCCAGCCCCAGCATTTT. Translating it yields CASSIGGGQPQHF.

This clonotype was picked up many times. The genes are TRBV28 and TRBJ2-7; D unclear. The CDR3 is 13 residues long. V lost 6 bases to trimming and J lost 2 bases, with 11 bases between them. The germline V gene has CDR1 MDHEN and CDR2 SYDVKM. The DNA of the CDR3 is TGTGCCAGCAGCACGGGTGCCACCTACGAGCAGTACTTC. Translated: CASSTGATYEQYF.

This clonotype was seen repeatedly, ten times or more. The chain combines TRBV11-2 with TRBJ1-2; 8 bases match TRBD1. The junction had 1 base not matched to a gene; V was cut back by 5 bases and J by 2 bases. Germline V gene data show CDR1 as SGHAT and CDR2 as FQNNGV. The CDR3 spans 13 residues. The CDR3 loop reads CASSHRGNYGYTF. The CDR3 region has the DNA TGTGCCAGCAGCCACAGGGGGAACTATGGCTACACCTTC.

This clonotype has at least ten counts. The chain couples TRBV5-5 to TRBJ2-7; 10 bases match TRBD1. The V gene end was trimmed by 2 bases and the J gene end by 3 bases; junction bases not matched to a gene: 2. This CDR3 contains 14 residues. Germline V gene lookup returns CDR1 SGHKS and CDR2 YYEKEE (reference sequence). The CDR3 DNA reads TGTGCCAGCAGCTTCGGGACAGGGGACTACGAGCAGTACTTC. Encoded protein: CASSFGTGDYEQYF.

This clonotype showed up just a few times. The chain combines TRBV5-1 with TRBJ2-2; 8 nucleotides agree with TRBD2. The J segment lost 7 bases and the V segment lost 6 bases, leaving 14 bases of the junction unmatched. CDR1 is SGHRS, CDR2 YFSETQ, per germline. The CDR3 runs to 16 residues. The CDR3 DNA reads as TGCGCCAGCAAGGTCGCGTCGGGGGGGCCGAGCGGGGAGCTGTTTTTT. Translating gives CASKVASGGPSGELFF.

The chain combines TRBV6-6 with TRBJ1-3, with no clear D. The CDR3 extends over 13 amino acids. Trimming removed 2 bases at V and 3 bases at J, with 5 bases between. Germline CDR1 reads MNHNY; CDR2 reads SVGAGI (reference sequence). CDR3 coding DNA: TGTGCCAGCAGTTACCAGGATGGAAACACCATATATTTT. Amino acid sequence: CASSYQDGNTIYF.

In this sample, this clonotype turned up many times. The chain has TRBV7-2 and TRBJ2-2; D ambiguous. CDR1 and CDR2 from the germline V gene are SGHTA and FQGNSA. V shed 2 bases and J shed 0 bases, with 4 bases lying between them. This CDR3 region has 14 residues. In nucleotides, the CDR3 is TGTGCCAGCAGCTTATTAGCGAACACCGGGGAGCTGTTTTTT. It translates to CASSLLANTGELFF.

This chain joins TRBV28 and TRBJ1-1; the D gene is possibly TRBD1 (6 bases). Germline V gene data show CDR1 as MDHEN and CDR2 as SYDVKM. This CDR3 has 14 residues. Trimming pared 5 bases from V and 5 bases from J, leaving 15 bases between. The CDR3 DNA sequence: TGTGCCAGCAGTCCCAGGCGGGACATAACTGAAGCTTTCTTT. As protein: CASSPRRDITEAFF.

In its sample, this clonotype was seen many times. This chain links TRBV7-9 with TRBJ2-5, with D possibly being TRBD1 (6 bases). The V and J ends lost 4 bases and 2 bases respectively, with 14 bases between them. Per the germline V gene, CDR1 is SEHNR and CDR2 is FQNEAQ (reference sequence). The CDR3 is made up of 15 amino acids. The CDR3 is CASSSGTIVQETQYF. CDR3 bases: TGTGCCAGCAGCTCCGGGACAATAGTACAAGAGACCCAGTACTTC.

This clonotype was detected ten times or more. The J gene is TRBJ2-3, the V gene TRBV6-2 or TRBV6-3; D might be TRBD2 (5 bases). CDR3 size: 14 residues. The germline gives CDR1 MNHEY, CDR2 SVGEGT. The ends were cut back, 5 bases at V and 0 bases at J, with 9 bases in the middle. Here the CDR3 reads CASSDEGSTDTQYF. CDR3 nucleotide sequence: TGTGCCAGCAGTGACGAGGGAAGCACAGATACGCAGTATTTT.